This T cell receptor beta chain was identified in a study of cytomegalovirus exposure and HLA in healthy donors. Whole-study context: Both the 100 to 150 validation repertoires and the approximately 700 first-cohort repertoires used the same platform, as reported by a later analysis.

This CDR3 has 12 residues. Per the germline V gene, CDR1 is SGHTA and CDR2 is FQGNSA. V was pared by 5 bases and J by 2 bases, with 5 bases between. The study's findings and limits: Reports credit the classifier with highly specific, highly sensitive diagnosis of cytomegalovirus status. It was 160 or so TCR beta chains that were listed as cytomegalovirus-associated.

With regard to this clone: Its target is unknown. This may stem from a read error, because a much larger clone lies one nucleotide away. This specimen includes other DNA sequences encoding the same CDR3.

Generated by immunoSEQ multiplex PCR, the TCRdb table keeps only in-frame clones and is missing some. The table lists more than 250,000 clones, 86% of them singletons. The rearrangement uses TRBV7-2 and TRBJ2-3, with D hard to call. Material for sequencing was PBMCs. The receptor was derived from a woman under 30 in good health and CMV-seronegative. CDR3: CASSLYTDTQYF. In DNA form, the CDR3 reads TGTGCCAGCAGCCTATACACAGATACGCAGTATTTT.